This T cell receptor beta chain derives from a study of blood T cell repertoires in COVID-19. TCRdb's table, derived via immunoSEQ multiplex PCR, lists solely in-frame clones and lacks some. The sample has about 170,000 clones, around 92% seen once. Trimming pared 1 base from V and 3 bases from J, leaving 18 bases between. The CDR3 extends over 17 amino acids. The source is a man aged 25 to 45 with COVID-19, enrolled during active disease. The chain uses TRBV23-1 and TRBJ2-5; D is perhaps TRBD1 (6 bases). TRBV23-1 is noted as an ORF with a role that remains uncertain. The sequencing input was peripheral blood. In nucleotides, the CDR3 is TGCGCCAGCAGTCAATGGTCGGACAGTCAAGGGGAAGAGACCCAGTACTTC. Its protein product is CASSQWSDSQGEETQYF.